This note documents a single T cell receptor beta chain sequence. These data are taken from a study of blood T cells in healthy people across ages. A sample-barcoded 5' primer and a J-beta primer mix were used in a second PCR of roughly 7 to 12 cycles. Researchers report that a template-switch adaptor with 12 random nucleotides tagged each cDNA molecule. Each CDR3 protein is one row after TCRdb ran MiXCR on the 5' RACE reads. The data contain approximately 800,000 distinct CDR3 sequences, 25% to 30% of them seen just once; the ten biggest clones take up over 2.5%. The CDR3 sequence is 21 residues long. The V gene end was trimmed by 0 bases and the J gene end by 4 bases; junction bases not matched to a gene: 15. Germline V gives CDR1 MGHRA, CDR2 YSYEKL. These data also formed part of another study, on T cells of mothers and their children. As reported in that work: Three healthy Caucasian mothers and their six children were the donors. No clone of persistent microchimeric T cells was detected.

The sample taken for sequencing was blood. The gene calls are TRBV4-1 and TRBJ2-2, with TRBD2 matching over 12 bases. This TCR was recovered from a boy between 10 and 17 years old in good health. The CDR3 reads CASSQDRVRLAGVSVTGELFF. The CDR3 DNA reads TGCGCCAGCAGCCAAGATCGCGTCAGACTAGCGGGGGTTTCCGTCACCGGGGAGCTGTTTTTT.